This TCR beta chain was captured in a study of T cell responses to AZD1222 COVID-19 vaccine. Doses given second, at about 4 or about 12 weeks, were pooled. Study results and limitations: Only after the peak T cell response were repertoires sampled.

About this clone: The antigen remains undetermined.

TCRdb's table, derived via immunoSEQ multiplex PCR, lists solely in-frame clones and lacks some. The table has 190,000 or so clones, 85% to 90% seen once. Sequencing was performed on peripheral blood, taken 28 days after the second AZD1222 dose. The receptor's source is an adult who received the AZD1222 COVID-19 vaccine.

The CDR3 region is CASSQGRYPFF. CDR3 in DNA: TGTGCCAGCAGCCAAGGTAGATATCCTTTCTTT. V and J are TRBV3-1 (or the pseudogene TRBV3-2) and TRBJ1-1; D uncertain. Germline values: CDR1 LGHDT, CDR2 YNNKEL (reference sequence). This CDR3 comprises 11 residues. Trimming removed 1 base from V and 12 bases from J, with 9 bases in between.